The 18 T cell receptor beta chains reported below all come from one sample, sequenced in a study of identical twins. TCRdb re-derived calls from the 5' RACE reads in MiXCR, one entry per CDR3 protein. The sample yields 200,000 to 250,000 distinct CDR3 sequences, over 9.5% seen once. The sample consisted of memory T cells sorted from blood. Every receptor here comes from a man over 45 in good health.

This clonotype was counted at least ten times. The chain employs TRBV20-1 and TRBJ1-4; no clear D. This CDR3 has 15 residues. Trimming removed 2 bases from V and 8 bases from J, with 18 bases in between. Germline assignment: CDR1 DFQATT and CDR2 SNEGSKA (reference sequence). CDR3 sequence reads: CSARLVQPGGEKLFF. CDR3 nucleotide sequence: TGCAGTGCTAGATTGGTTCAACCCGGCGGGGAAAAACTGTTTTTT.

This clonotype was detected a few times. The chain employs TRBV5-1 and TRBJ1-6; TRBD1 agrees at 10 bases. V lost 5 bases and J lost 7; bases outside the gene matches: 6. The CDR3 loop spans 15 amino acids. Germline V gene lookup returns CDR1 SGHRS and CDR2 YFSETQ. The CDR3 spells CASSLPGQGNSPLHF. The CDR3 DNA sequence: TGCGCCAGCAGTTTACCGGGACAGGGGAATTCACCCCTCCACTTT.

J is TRBJ2-1 and V is TRBV28; 13 bases match TRBD2. Germline V gene sequence: CDR1 MDHEN, CDR2 SYDVKM. J was trimmed by 10 bases and V by 3 bases; bases with no gene match: 6. This CDR3 is 15 amino acids long. CDR3 amino acids: CASSLPGLAGSEQFF. CDR3 DNA: TGTGCCAGCAGTTTGCCGGGACTAGCGGGGAGCGAGCAGTTCTTC.

In its sample, this clonotype was seen many times. The chain carries TRBV7-6 and TRBJ1-4; 8 nucleotides line up with TRBD1. This CDR3 comprises 19 residues. CDR1 is SGHVS, CDR2 FNYEAQ, per germline. V was pared by 5 bases and J by 1 base, with 15 bases of the junction left unmatched. DNA for the CDR3: TGTGCCAGCAGCCCTAACCCCAGGGGGCATTTGGGAACTAATGAAAAACTGTTTTTT. This encodes CASSPNPRGHLGTNEKLFF.

This clonotype showed up just a few times. The chain employs TRBV9 and TRBJ2-1, with 9 positions matching TRBD2. The CDR3 is 15 residues long. Germline lookup yields CDR1 SGDLS and CDR2 YYNGEE. Germline trimming cut 3 bases from V and 8 bases from J; bases unmatched to any gene: 9. The CDR3 nucleotides read TGTGCCAGCAGCGCGGGACTAGCTGGGTCTGATGAGCAGTTCTTC. Translating gives CASSAGLAGSDEQFF.

The chain employs TRBV29-1 and TRBJ2-7; possibly TRBD1 for D (5 bases). CDR1 is SQVTM and CDR2 is ANQGSEA in the germline V gene. This CDR3 has 12 residues. V was shortened by 5 bases and J by 6 bases, with 14 bases between the two germline ends. The CDR3 nucleotides are TGCAGCGTTTCCTCAGGGTTCGGCGAGCAGTACTTC. Translating it yields CSVSSGFGEQYF.

This clonotype came up a few times. The V call is TRBV10-3, the J call TRBJ2-3, with 7 bases that match TRBD2. The CDR3 has 15 amino acids. After removal of 0 bases from V and 6 bases from J, the junction contained 6 bases not matched to a gene. Germline V lookup: CDR1 ENHRY, CDR2 SYGVKD. CDR3 sequence reads: CAISESGGSGDTQYF. The CDR3 DNA is TGTGCCATCAGTGAGTCTGGCGGGAGTGGGGATACGCAGTATTTT.

This clonotype appeared many times. The genes are TRBV5-6 and TRBJ2-1; D remains ambiguous. Trimming cost V 1 base and J 9 bases, with 5 bases left between them. The CDR3 totals 11 residues. Per the germline V gene, CDR1 is SGHDT and CDR2 is YYEEEE. CDR3 in DNA: TGTGCCAGCAGCTTGTTGGTTGAGCAGTTCTTC. Its translation is CASSLLVEQFF.

The chain carries TRBV10-3 and TRBJ1-5; possible D gene TRBD1, 5 bases. Germline CDR1 ENHRY, CDR2 SYGVKD. The V end lost 4 bases, the J end lost 16 bases, and 14 bases lay between the germline ends. The CDR3 has 11 residues. The CDR3 sequence: CAISGGEVIHF. In DNA form, the CDR3 reads TGTGCCATCAGTGGAGGGGAAGTTATCCATTTT.

This clonotype came up many times. V usage is TRBV28 and J usage is TRBJ2-3; TRBD2 aligns across 9 bases. Unmatched junction bases numbered 6, after V lost 2 bases and J lost 6 bases. CDR1 is MDHEN and CDR2 is SYDVKM in the germline V gene. The CDR3 extends over 15 amino acids. CDR3: CASSLAGGSSDTQYF. The CDR3 region has the DNA TGTGCCAGCAGTTTAGCGGGAGGGTCCTCGGATACGCAGTATTTT.

V and J are TRBV6-5 and TRBJ1-2, with D perhaps TRBD1 (5 bases). Trimming took 4 bases from V and 3 from J, leaving 15 bases between them. Germline V lookup: CDR1 MNHEY, CDR2 SVGAGI. CDR3 length: 15 residues. The CDR3 spells CASSSTPARDYGYTF. Here the CDR3 DNA reads TGTGCCAGCAGTTCTACCCCGGCCAGGGACTATGGCTACACCTTC.

The chain links TRBV7-2 to TRBJ2-3; TRBD2 matches at 8 bases. The trim removed 1 base at V and 7 bases at J, leaving 7 bases unmatched. Germline V gives CDR1 SGHTA, CDR2 FQGNSA. CDR3 length: 15 amino acids. CDR3 DNA sequence: TGTGCCAGCAGCTTAGATCGGGGGGGCACTAATACGCAGTATTTT. Protein product: CASSLDRGGTNTQYF.

This clonotype was seen at least ten times. The V call is TRBV6-2 or TRBV6-3, the J call TRBJ2-7; TRBD2 aligns across 13 bases. The CDR3 runs to 16 residues. V dropped 8 bases and J dropped 2; count of bases not matched to a gene: 9. Looked up from germline, CDR1 is MNHEY and CDR2 is SVGEGT. As DNA, the CDR3 is TGTGCCAGCTGTTCAAGACTAGCGGGAGGCACCTACGAGCAGTACTTC. Translated: CASCSRLAGGTYEQYF.

The chain couples TRBV20-1 to TRBJ2-5; either TRBD1 or TRBD2 may supply D (5 bases each). The CDR3 is 14 residues long. CDR1 and CDR2 from the germline V gene are DFQATT and SNEGSKA (reference sequence). V was trimmed by 6 bases and J by 3 bases, leaving 17 bases between them. This CDR3 reads CSAPVGAAKETQYF. DNA of the CDR3: TGCAGTGCCCCTGTCGGGGCGGCTAAAGAGACCCAGTACTTC.

This clonotype was observed at least ten times. V usage is TRBV7-8 and J usage is TRBJ2-5; D may be TRBD1 (6 bases). Deletions cut 5 bases from V and 5 bases from J, with 18 bases between. The CDR3 consists of 15 residues. The V gene's germline CDR1 is SGHVS and CDR2 FQNEAQ. The CDR3 DNA follows: TGTGCCAGCAGCCAACCAGGGGTCCTCGTGGAGACCCAGTACTTC. It is translated as CASSQPGVLVETQYF.

This clonotype was observed many times. CDR3 residues: CASSLGDGGTGELFF. The CDR3 DNA reads as TGTGCCAGCAGCCTGGGAGACGGGGGCACCGGGGAGCTGTTTTTT. This rearrangement joins TRBV4-2 to TRBJ2-2, with D perhaps matching TRBD2 (6 bases). The CDR3 runs 15 residues. The V gene lost 4 bases and the J gene lost 4 bases, with 13 bases spanning the gap. CDR1 and CDR2 from the germline V gene are LGHNA and YNFKEQ.

This clonotype has only a few counts. This chain links TRBV11-2 with TRBJ2-1, with D perhaps TRBD1 or TRBD2 (5 bases each). Germline loops: CDR1 SGHAT, CDR2 FQNNGV. Trimming took off 3 bases at V and 8 bases at J, with 17 bases between the two ends. This CDR3 is built from 15 residues. The CDR3 spells CASSFPERVGDEQFF. CDR3 coding DNA: TGTGCCAGCAGCTTTCCGGAGAGGGTAGGGGATGAGCAGTTCTTC. Full variable domain (remainder filled in from reference TRBV11-2 and TRBJ2-1): EAGVAQSPRYKIIEKRQSVAFWCNPISGHATLYWYQQILGQGPKLLIQFQNNGVVDDSQLPKDRFSAERLKGVDSTLKIQPAKLEDSAVYLCASSFPERVGDEQFFGPGTRLTVL.

This clonotype appeared many times. DNA of the CDR3: TGCGCCAGCAGCTTGAGTGGGACCTTCGGTGTCCTCAATGAGCAGTTCTTC. Translation: CASSLSGTFGVLNEQFF. The chain links TRBV5-1 to TRBJ2-1; D assignment may be TRBD1 or TRBD2 (5 bases each). Per germline, CDR1 SGHRS and CDR2 YFSETQ. The V gene lost 1 base and the J gene lost 6 bases, with 20 bases spanning the gap. The CDR3 totals 17 residues.